This T cell receptor (beta chain) derives from a study of blood T cell repertoires in COVID-19. About the research overall: The United States, Italy and Spain were the sources of the acute and convalescent COVID-19 samples.

V lost 4 bases to trimming and J lost 9 bases; unmatched junction nucleotides: 17. This CDR3 comprises 16 residues. Germline CDR1 SGHDN, CDR2 FVKESK. Repertoires were generated with immunoSEQ multiplex PCR, while TCRdb's copy carries only in-frame clones and drops some. The sample consists of roughly 360,000 clones, 88% of them appearing once. Participants, roughly 18 to 90 years old, spanned fewer than 25 US areas. This sequence originates from a woman in her twenties or thirties with acute COVID-19. The sample consisted of PBMCs or T cells enriched from blood (not recorded which). V usage is TRBV14 and J usage is TRBJ2-5; 7 bases agree with TRBD2. Here the CDR3 DNA reads TGTGCCAGCAGCCGAGCAAGCGGGGACCTCCTTCCGGCCCAGTACTTC. It encodes CASSRASGDLLPAQYF.